Listed below are T cell receptor beta chains from one sample, sequenced in a study of control samples from healthy donors and cancer patients. Assay: immunoSEQ multiplex PCR; the TCRdb copy retains only in-frame clones and omits some. The profile shows 110,000 to 150,000 clones, around 90% of them singletons. The specimen sequenced was blood. The source is a man aged 25-45 years in good health. Both conserved end residues are part of each CDR3. The D gene is left open where the match is weak. Not all rows give a size; the values are once, few, many and, for expanded clones, a class.

j_gene | abundance | v_gene | d_gene | CDR3nt | CDR3aa
TRBJ1-5 | once | TRBV11-2 | - | TGTGCCAGCAGCTCTGAATCTAATCAGCCCCAGCATTTT | CASSSESNQPQHF
TRBJ1-6 | - | TRBV30 | - | TGTGCCTGGACACAGGAACCCGGGGGGTCACCCCTCCACTTT | CAWTQEPGGSPLHF
TRBJ1-1 | - | TRBV19 | - | TGTGCCAGTCGAGCCTCGAACACGAACACTGAAGCTTTCTTT | CASRASNTNTEAFF
TRBJ1-3 | - | TRBV9 | - | TGTGCCAGCAGCGTAGGACATAGCCTCTCTGGAAACACCATATATTTT | CASSVGHSLSGNTIYF
TRBJ2-3 | once | TRBV3-1/TRBV3-2 | TRBD2 | TGTGCCAGCAGCCCGGGGTGTAGCGGGAGATGCGATACGCAGTATTTT | CASSPGCSGRCDTQYF
TRBJ2-3 | - | TRBV19 | TRBD2 | TGTGCCAGTAGTACAGGACTAGCGGCTAGCACAGATACGCAGTATTTT | CASSTGLAASTDTQYF
TRBJ1-1 | - | TRBV14 | - | TGTGCCAGCAGCCCGAGATTAAATACAGGGTTAACTGAAGCTTTCTTT | CASSPRLNTGLTEAFF
TRBJ1-5 | - | TRBV19 | - | TGTGCCAGTACCATGACAGGAAACTATCAGCCCCAGCATTTT | CASTMTGNYQPQHF
TRBJ2-1 | - | TRBV18 | TRBD2 | TGTGCCAGCTCACCCGGACTAGCGGGAGGCCACTCCTACAATGAGCAGTTCTTC | CASSPGLAGGHSYNEQFF
TRBJ1-6 | - | TRBV18 | - | TGTGCCAGCTCCTCGCCCGGACTAGGCAATTCACCCCTCCACTTT | CASSSPGLGNSPLHF
TRBJ2-3 | - | TRBV7-2 | - | TGTGCCAGCAGCTTACTTGGGGGCGCAGATACGCAGTATTTT | CASSLLGGADTQYF
TRBJ2-7 | - | TRBV30 | - | TGTGCCTGGAGTGCGGGGGCCACCTACGAGCAGTACTTC | CAWSAGATYEQYF
TRBJ2-1 | - | TRBV11-2 | TRBD1 | TGTGCCAGCAGCTTAGGATTACAGGGGGGCGCATACAATGAGCAGTTCTTC | CASSLGLQGGAYNEQFF
TRBJ2-3 | - | TRBV4-3 | - | TGCGCCAGCTCTTTTTCGAGGGGCACAGATACGCAGTATTTT | CASSFSRGTDTQYF
TRBJ1-5 | - | TRBV5-8 | - | TGTGCCAGCAGCCTATCACGAAGGCCCCAGCATTTT | CASSLSRRPQHF
TRBJ1-2 | - | TRBV10-3 | - | TGTGCCATCAGTGAGTCATTAATCGGCAGGGAGGATGGCTACACCTTC | CAISESLIGREDGYTF
TRBJ2-2 | - | TRBV30 | - | TGTGCCTGGAGACTACAGGGAACCGGGGAGCTGTTTTTT | CAWRLQGTGELFF
TRBJ2-3 | once | TRBV29-1 | TRBD1 | TGCAGCGTTGCTGGGACAGGGATGACAGATACGCAGTATTTT | CSVAGTGMTDTQYF
TRBJ2-1 | once | TRBV29-1 | TRBD2 | TGCAGCGTCCGCGGGACTAGCGGGAGGGGGGCGGAGAACAATGAGCAGTTCTTC | CSVRGTSGRGAENNEQFF
TRBJ2-1 | - | TRBV11-3 | TRBD2 | TGTGCCAGCAGCTTAGATCACCTAGCGGGAGGGGATGAGCAGTTCTTC | CASSLDHLAGGDEQFF
TRBJ2-5 | few | TRBV7-3 | TRBD2 | TGTGCCAGCAGCTTCATTAGCGGGAGGGCTGAGACCCAGTACTTC | CASSFISGRAETQYF
TRBJ1-2 | - | TRBV7-3 | - | TGTGCCAGCAGGATGATAACGGTAAACTATGGCTACACCTTC | CASRMITVNYGYTF
TRBJ1-2 | once | TRBV27 | - | TGTGCCAGCAGTTTACGAGGCAGGACCTATGGCTACACCTTC | CASSLRGRTYGYTF